The 18 T cell receptor beta chains given below trace back to one sample, sequenced in a study of shared clonotypes between healthy human individuals. Naivety among CD8 cells was defined by CD45RO negativity and positive CCR7 selection, thereby excluding terminally differentiated effector memory CD45RA+ cells. Sequencing was performed with immunoSEQ multiplex PCR; in TCRdb, only in-frame clones are kept and a portion is missing. The top ten hold 0.85% to 1.2% of the sample, which has millions of clones, about 95% seen once. Input material: naive CD8+ T cells sorted from blood. Source of these receptors: a man aged 18 to 29 in good health.

The V gene is TRBV5-1, the J gene TRBJ2-1, with TRBD1 identical over 10 bases. J gave up 4 bases and V 4 bases, and 8 bases lay outside the gene matches. CDR3 length equals 16 residues. Germline CDR1 reads SGHRS; CDR2 reads YFSETQ. The CDR3 reads CASSGGTGVLYNEQFF. As DNA, the CDR3 is TGCGCCAGCAGCGGCGGGACAGGGGTTCTATACAATGAGCAGTTCTTC.

J is TRBJ2-7 and V is TRBV4-1; D may be TRBD2 (6 bases). Germline CDR1 and CDR2: MGHRA and YSYEKL. CDR3 length: 18 amino acids. Trimming pared 0 bases from V and 0 bases from J, leaving 18 bases between. CDR3 residues: CASSQESGLGGISYEQYF. Here the CDR3 DNA reads TGCGCCAGCAGCCAAGAATCGGGTCTTGGCGGGATCTCCTACGAGCAGTACTTC.

The chain is built from TRBV10-1 and TRBJ1-1; D gene uncertain. CDR1 WNHNN and CDR2 SYGVQD come from the germline V gene (reference sequence). Trimming left V 6 bases short and J 0 bases short, with 8 bases between. The CDR3 is 13 amino acids. CDR3 amino acids: CASSALMNTEAFF. The CDR3 DNA follows: TGCGCCAGCAGCGCATTAATGAACACTGAAGCTTTCTTT.

The chain uses TRBV9 and TRBJ1-1; D uncertain. CDR3 length: 15 residues. Germline V gives CDR1 SGDLS, CDR2 YYNGEE. V lost 4 bases, J lost 0 bases, and 13 bases lay in between. The DNA for the CDR3 is TGTGCCAGCAGCACCACGTCGGCTCTGAACACTGAAGCTTTCTTT. Amino acid sequence: CASSTTSALNTEAFF.

The rearrangement joins TRBV6-5 to TRBJ2-1, with D tentatively TRBD2 (6 bases). The length of the CDR3 is 14 residues. Germline values: CDR1 MNHEY, CDR2 SVGAGI. V lost 2 bases and J 8 bases, leaving 13 bases between the germline ends. CDR3 sequence (DNA): TGTGCCAGCAGTTACGGAGGGAGTATGGATGAGCAGTTCTTC. It encodes CASSYGGSMDEQFF.

The rearrangement joins TRBV7-3 to TRBJ1-1; D is possibly TRBD1 (5 bases). Trimming cost V 1 base and J 0 bases, with 9 bases left between them. This CDR3 region has 15 residues. Per germline, CDR1 SGHTA and CDR2 FQGTGA. The CDR3 coding sequence is TGTGCCAGCAGCTTAATGGCAGGGTTGAACACTGAAGCTTTCTTT. This codes for CASSLMAGLNTEAFF. Together with reference TRBV7-3 and TRBJ1-1, the CDR3 gives the full variable domain: GAGVSQTPSNKVTEKGKYVELRCDPISGHTALYWYRQSLGQGPEFLIYFQGTGAADDSGLPNDRFFAVRPEGSVSTLKIQRTERGDSAVYLCASSLMAGLNTEAFFGQGTRLTVV.

The V call is TRBV13, the J call TRBJ2-7; D may be TRBD2 (5 bases). Germline V gene sequence: CDR1 PRHDT, CDR2 FYEKMQ (reference sequence). The CDR3 contains 14 residues. Trimming left V 5 bases short and J 2 bases short, with 13 bases between. Here the CDR3 DNA reads TGTGCCAGCAGCCCTGGACTGATTGCCTACGAGCAGTACTTC. As protein: CASSPGLIAYEQYF.

Points on this clone: Different DNA sequences within this sample yield the same CDR3. CDR3 in amino acids: CASRLAGDYEQYF. The CDR3 coding sequence is TGTGCCAGCCGACTAGCGGGGGACTACGAGCAGTACTTC. The rearrangement uses TRBV19 and TRBJ2-7; 12 bases fit TRBD2. The V segment lost 9 bases and the J segment 3 bases; nucleotides outside the gene matches: 3. There are 13 residues in the CDR3. The germline gives CDR1 LNHDA, CDR2 SQIVND (reference sequence).

This chain links TRBV29-1 with TRBJ1-1, with D possibly being TRBD1 (6 bases). The V end was cut by 3 bases, the J end by 4 bases, with 15 bases between. CDR3 length: 14 amino acids. The V gene's germline CDR1 is SQVTM and CDR2 ANQGSEA. The CDR3 nucleotides are TGCAGCGTTGACCTAACAGGGTTCGGCACTGAAGCTTTCTTT. As protein: CSVDLTGFGTEAFF.

The chain links TRBV5-4 to TRBJ2-2; TRBD1 matches at 7 bases. Looked up from germline, CDR1 is SGHNT and CDR2 is YYREEE (reference sequence). V shed 4 bases, J shed 5 bases, and the junction held 2 bases outside the gene matches. This CDR3 spans 13 amino acids. CDR3 nucleotides: TGTGCCAGCAGCACAGGGGAAACCGGGGAGCTGTTTTTT. The encoded protein is CASSTGETGELFF.

In its sample, this clone was seen once. This sequence joins TRBV5-1 and TRBJ2-7; D is possibly TRBD2 (6 bases). Germline CDR1 is SGHRS and CDR2 is YFSETQ. The length of the CDR3 is 13 residues. Trimming shortened V by 2 bases and J by 3 bases, and 9 bases separated the two germline ends. The DNA for the CDR3 is TGCGCCAGCAGCTTCAAGGGAGGCTACGAGCAGTACTTC. Residues: CASSFKGGYEQYF. The entire variable domain, with the rest obtained from reference TRBV5-1 and TRBJ2-7, is as follows: KAGVTQTPRYLIKTRGQQVTLSCSPISGHRSVSWYQQTPGQGLQFLFEYFSETQRNKGNFPGRFSGRQFSNSRSEMNVSTLELGDSALYLCASSFKGGYEQYFGPGTRLTVT.

The chain links TRBV11-2 to TRBJ2-1; 10 positions agree with TRBD2. The CDR3 runs to 16 residues. V lost 1 base and J lost 2; bases outside the gene matches: 2. Germline V CDR1 and CDR2: SGHAT, FQNNGV. This chain's CDR3 is CASSLVAGGTYNEQFF. The CDR3 DNA sequence: TGTGCCAGCAGCTTAGTAGCGGGAGGCACCTACAATGAGCAGTTCTTC.

The J gene is TRBJ1-4, the V gene TRBV13, with a tentative D call TRBD1 (6 bases). Germline assignment: CDR1 PRHDT and CDR2 FYEKMQ (reference sequence). V lost 2 bases and J lost 5, with 9 bases in between. This CDR3 comprises 14 residues. DNA for the CDR3: TGTGCCAGCAGCTTACAGGGGCCGAATGAAAAACTGTTTTTT. The encoded protein is CASSLQGPNEKLFF.

J is TRBJ1-2 and V is TRBV9; D possibly corresponds to TRBD1 (5 bases). V lost 0 bases, J lost 3 bases, and 12 bases lay in between. The CDR3 is 15 amino acids. Germline assignment: CDR1 SGDLS and CDR2 YYNGEE. CDR3 protein: CASSVDLLGDYGYTF. The CDR3 coding sequence is TGTGCCAGCAGCGTAGATCTTTTGGGGGACTATGGCTACACCTTC.

The chain employs TRBV7-9 and TRBJ1-6; TRBD1 matches at 9 bases. V was clipped by 5 bases and J by 10 bases; unmatched bases: 9. The CDR3 covers 15 residues. Germline V CDR1 and CDR2: SEHNR, FQNEAQ (reference sequence). The CDR3 DNA reads TGTGCCAGCAGCCCTTCGGACAGGGGTGGCTCACCCCTCCACTTT. Residues: CASSPSDRGGSPLHF.

V usage is TRBV11-2 and J usage is TRBJ2-7, with a tentative D call TRBD1 (6 bases). Trimming removed 3 bases at V and 5 bases at J, with 8 bases between. CDR3 size: 12 residues. Germline-derived CDR1 and CDR2 are SGHAT and FQNNGV. CDR3 nucleotide sequence: TGTGCCAGCAGCTTTCAGGGGAACGAGCAGTACTTC. Translated: CASSFQGNEQYF.

Concerning this clone itself: Within the sample, other DNA sequences also encode this same CDR3. The gene calls are TRBV7-6 and TRBJ2-1; the D is unclear. This CDR3 region has 12 residues. V gave up 1 base and J gave up 7 bases, with 5 bases separating them. Looked up from germline, CDR1 is SGHVS and CDR2 is FNYEAQ. The CDR3: CASSLEGNEQFF. The CDR3 region has the DNA TGTGCCAGCAGCTTAGAGGGAAATGAGCAGTTCTTC.

This clone was observed once. The chain combines TRBV9 with TRBJ2-7; D might be TRBD1 or TRBD2, each matching 5 bases. The germline CDR1 and CDR2 sequences are SGDLS and YYNGEE. The CDR3 contains 14 residues. V lost 3 bases, J lost 3 bases, and 13 bases lay in between. The CDR3 nucleotides are TGTGCCAGCAGCGCTGGATGGGACGGCTACGAGCAGTACTTC. This gives the protein CASSAGWDGYEQYF.